These 24 T cell receptor beta chains originate from one sample sequenced in a study of blood T cells in healthy people across ages. Through a sample-barcoded 5' primer and a J-beta primer mix, a second PCR was run for roughly 6 to 12 cycles. TCRdb analysed the 5' RACE reads with MiXCR anew, one entry per CDR3 protein. The repertoire holds fewer than 750,000 distinct CDR3 sequences, around half seen once, with 20% to 25% in the top ten. Material: blood. The source of these receptors is a man at least 80 years old in good health.

The genes are TRBV27 and TRBJ1-1, with a possible D match to TRBD1 (6 bases). The germline CDR1 and CDR2 sequences are MNHEY and SMNVEV (reference sequence). V lost 0 bases, J lost 3 bases, and 8 bases lay in between. The CDR3 spans 14 residues. The CDR3 loop is CASSLSYRDTEAFF. For the CDR3, the DNA is TGTGCCAGCAGTTTATCATACAGGGACACTGAAGCTTTCTTT.

A remark on this clonotype: Just one base apart from a much larger clone, this may be a read error. The rearrangement joins TRBV9 to TRBJ2-3; 10 nucleotides agree with TRBD2. CDR1 and CDR2 from the germline V gene are SGDLS and YYNGEE. This CDR3 is 16 amino acids long. Trimming cost V 4 bases and J 1 base; bases outside gene matches: 6. CDR3 loop: CASSISGTSGTDTQYF. Written as DNA, the CDR3 is TGTGCCAGCAGCATCTCCGGGACTAGCGGCACAGATACGCAGTATTTT.

This clonotype was counted between two and nine times. This chain connects TRBV20-1 to TRBJ2-7; D unclear. Trimming took 6 bases from V and 3 from J, leaving 9 bases between them. Germline CDR1 reads DFQATT; CDR2 reads SNEGSKA (reference sequence). The CDR3 extends over 11 amino acids. The CDR3 here is CSAHRGYEQYF. For the CDR3, the DNA is TGCAGTGCCCACAGAGGCTACGAGCAGTACTTC.

This clonotype was found a few times. The chain employs TRBV6-5 and TRBJ1-5; weak D call: TRBD1 (6 bases). The CDR3 is 18 amino acids. The germline CDR1 and CDR2 sequences are MNHEY and SVGAGI. Trimming took 2 bases from V and 6 from J, leaving 23 bases between them. Here the CDR3 DNA reads TGTGCCAGCAGTTACCGAGGTCGGGGGGCCGATCGAGCTCAGCCCCAGCATTTT. Encoded protein: CASSYRGRGADRAQPQHF.

This clonotype was seen only a few times. This chain connects TRBV20-1 to TRBJ1-5; D unresolved. CDR3 size: 15 residues. Trimming stripped 3 bases from V and 2 bases from J, with 14 bases between. Germline V gene data show CDR1 as DFQATT and CDR2 as SNEGSKA (reference sequence). The CDR3 region has the DNA TGCAGTGCTAGGGGATGGGGTGAGGGCAATCAGCCCCAGCATTTT. It codes for CSARGWGEGNQPQHF.

The table lists this clonotype with many counts. The V and J genes are TRBV6-2 or TRBV6-3 and TRBJ2-7; 13 nucleotides align to TRBD2. The germline CDR1 and CDR2 sequences are MNHEY and SVGEGT. The CDR3 length is 14 residues. The V and J ends lost 6 bases and 5 bases, in that order; junction bases with no gene match: 4. The CDR3 sequence: CASSPGTSGNEQYF. The CDR3 region has the DNA TGTGCCAGCAGCCCCGGGACTAGCGGGAACGAGCAGTACTTC.

This chain uses TRBV14 with TRBJ2-7; the D call may be TRBD1 or TRBD2 (5 bases each). V was cut by 1 base and J by 0 bases, with 10 bases left in between. From germline, CDR1 is SGHDN and CDR2 FVKESK. CDR3 length: 15 amino acids. The CDR3 DNA reads TGTGCCAGCAGCCAAGGCCGGGACGGCTCCTACGAGCAGTACTTC. It is translated as CASSQGRDGSYEQYF.

Concerning this clonotype: A read error may account for a junction end that differs from germline. This rearrangement joins TRBV2 to TRBJ1-4, with D maybe TRBD1 (5 bases). Germline assignment: CDR1 SNHLY and CDR2 FYNNEI. The CDR3 consists of 11 residues. CDR3 DNA sequence: TGCGGGGGAGCAACTAATGAAAAACTGTTTTTT. It yields the protein CGGATNEKLFF.

In its sample, this clonotype was seen many times. The chain uses TRBV6-5 and TRBJ2-3; 8 bases map to TRBD2. Looked up from germline, CDR1 is MNHEY and CDR2 is SVGAGI. After removal of 5 bases from V and 4 bases from J, the junction contained 11 bases not matched to a gene. CDR3 length: 16 residues. The CDR3 DNA reads as TGTGCCAGCAGTCCCCTCGGGACTAGATTCGCAGATACGCAGTATTTT. It is translated as CASSPLGTRFADTQYF.

This chain joins TRBV20-1 and TRBJ2-7; 10 nucleotides agree with TRBD1. The J segment lost 3 bases and the V segment lost 4 bases, leaving 3 bases of the junction unmatched. Germline CDR1 DFQATT, CDR2 SNEGSKA (reference sequence). CDR3 length: 13 residues. CDR3 coding DNA: TGCAGTGCTAAGACAGGGGGCGTCTACGAGCAGTACTTC. This sequence encodes CSAKTGGVYEQYF.

The chain has TRBV20-1 and TRBJ2-7, with D possibly being TRBD1 (6 bases). Trimming pared 3 bases from V and 2 bases from J, leaving 14 bases between. The CDR3 loop spans 14 amino acids. Per the germline V gene, CDR1 is DFQATT and CDR2 is SNEGSKA (reference sequence). This chain's CDR3 is CSASVQGNAYEQYF. The CDR3 coding sequence is TGCAGTGCTAGCGTACAGGGCAATGCCTACGAGCAGTACTTC.

CDR3 amino acids: CASSEPGLAGTEQYF. CDR3 nucleotides: TGTGCCAGCAGTGAACCGGGACTAGCGGGGACCGAGCAGTACTTC. V is TRBV25-1 and J is TRBJ2-7, with 13 bases that match TRBD2. Germline-derived CDR1 and CDR2 are MGHDK and SYGVNS. This CDR3 contains 15 residues. V was clipped by 2 bases and J by 6 bases; unmatched bases: 4.

In this sample, this clonotype turned up a few times. The chain has TRBV20-1 and TRBJ1-4; D remains ambiguous. From germline, CDR1 is DFQATT and CDR2 SNEGSKA (reference sequence). The CDR3 consists of 12 residues. The V gene lost 1 base and the J gene lost 5 bases, with 5 bases spanning the gap. The chain's CDR3 is CSARGPNEKLFF. In nucleotides, the CDR3 is TGCAGTGCTAGAGGGCCGAATGAAAAACTGTTTTTT.

The chain is built from TRBV7-6 and TRBJ2-5; 12 bases are a match to TRBD1. The J call may be in error: the DNA end matches TRBJ2-7 better. The length of the CDR3 is 16 residues. CDR1 is SGHVS and CDR2 is FNYEAQ in the germline V gene. CDR3 nucleotides: TGTGCCAGCAGCTTAGGATTGGGGGACAGGGGGCGCGAGCAGTACTTC. Protein sequence: CASSLGLGDRGREQYF.

This chain links TRBV6-1 with TRBJ2-1, with TRBD2 matching 7 bases. The germline gives CDR1 MNHNS, CDR2 SASEGT. This CDR3 spans 18 amino acids. The V segment lost 2 bases and the J segment 13 bases; nucleotides outside the gene matches: 23. This chain's CDR3 is CASSESFWVAGDPLGQFF. The DNA of the CDR3 is TGTGCCAGCAGTGAAAGTTTCTGGGTGGCGGGAGACCCCCTCGGACAGTTCTTC.

This clonotype turned up a few times. The chain combines TRBV29-1 with TRBJ1-1, with TRBD1 matching over 12 bases. V shed 1 base, J shed 10 bases, and the junction held 4 bases outside the gene matches. The germline CDR1 and CDR2 sequences are SQVTM and ANQGSEA. The CDR3 covers 13 residues. Here the CDR3 reads CSVEVTGQGAAFF. Written as DNA, the CDR3 is TGCAGCGTTGAAGTTACGGGACAGGGGGCAGCTTTCTTT.

This rearrangement joins TRBV5-6 to TRBJ2-4; 11 positions match TRBD2. The DNA end is more similar to TRBJ2-7, so the J call may be wrong. The CDR3 is 14 residues long. Germline CDR1 and CDR2: SGHDT and YYEEEE. The CDR3 loop is CASSRLAGRDEQYF. In DNA form, the CDR3 reads TGTGCCAGCAGCCGACTAGCGGGGAGAGACGAGCAGTACTTC.

The chain combines TRBV29-1 with TRBJ2-2, with 8 bases matching TRBD1. The length of the CDR3 is 14 residues. In germline, CDR1 is SQVTM, CDR2 ANQGSEA. The V segment lost 4 bases and the J segment 2 bases; nucleotides outside the gene matches: 3. For the CDR3, the DNA is TGCAGCGTTGCCGACAGGGGAAACACCGGGGAGCTGTTTTTT. Amino acid sequence: CSVADRGNTGELFF.

This clonotype was detected only once. DNA for the CDR3: TGTGCCAGCAGTTTATCGGGTGGGGCACCTGGACGCTACGAGCAGTACTTC. Protein: CASSLSGGAPGRYEQYF. The rearrangement uses TRBV28 and TRBJ2-7; tentative D call: TRBD1 (5 bases). CDR1 and CDR2 (germline): MDHEN, SYDVKM. The CDR3 extends over 17 amino acids. V was pared by 1 base and J by 3 bases, with 19 bases between.

There are a few counts of this clonotype. Here the CDR3 reads CASSYPFVDRGLDTQYF. The CDR3 DNA sequence: TGTGCCAGCAGTTACCCATTCGTGGACAGGGGTTTAGATACGCAGTATTTT. V is TRBV6-6 and J is TRBJ2-3, with TRBD1 identical over 9 bases. The CDR3 extends over 17 amino acids. Trimming removed 2 bases from V and 5 bases from J; junction bases left unmatched: 11. The V gene's germline CDR1 is MNHNY and CDR2 SVGAGI (reference sequence).

This clonotype was counted at least ten times. The chain recombines TRBV6-5 with TRBJ2-1; no firm D call. The CDR3 runs 12 residues. V was cut by 4 bases and J by 4 bases, with 5 bases left in between. Per the germline V gene, CDR1 is MNHEY and CDR2 is SVGAGI. CDR3 sequence reads: CASSSRYNEQFF. The CDR3 nucleotides are TGTGCCAGCAGTTCTCGGTACAATGAGCAGTTCTTC.

This clonotype has at least ten counts. The chain recombines TRBV6-6 with TRBJ2-3; maybe TRBD1 (6 bases). V was cut by 10 bases and J by 0 bases, with 14 bases left in between. This CDR3 has 14 residues. CDR1 and CDR2 (germline): MNHNY, SVGAGI (reference sequence). The CDR3 region is CATSRDTSTDTQYF. In DNA form, the CDR3 reads TGTGCCACCTCCCGGGACACTAGCACAGATACGCAGTATTTT.

This clonotype was recorded many times. The J gene is TRBJ2-5, the V gene TRBV6-5; 8 bases match TRBD1. This CDR3 contains 16 residues. The V gene's germline CDR1 is MNHEY and CDR2 SVGAGI. J was trimmed by 5 bases and V by 0 bases; bases with no gene match: 8. The CDR3 region has the DNA TGTGCCAGCAGTTACTCTGGGGCAGGGGGCGCTGAGACCCAGTACTTC. This encodes CASSYSGAGGAETQYF.

This clonotype was seen at least ten times. V usage is TRBV9 and J usage is TRBJ2-3; D tentatively fits TRBD1 or TRBD2 (5 bases each). This CDR3 comprises 14 residues. With 4 bases removed from V and 0 bases from J, the gap between germline ends came to 9 bases. Germline V lookup: CDR1 SGDLS, CDR2 YYNGEE. CDR3 bases: TGTGCCAGCAGCCCCCGGGACAGCACAGATACGCAGTATTTT. Protein sequence: CASSPRDSTDTQYF.